This T cell receptor (beta chain) was captured by sequencing in a study of T cell responses to AZD1222 COVID-19 vaccine. On this clone itself: The antigen is undetermined.

Sequencing used immunoSEQ multiplex PCR; TCRdb keeps in-frame clones, though not all of them. This sample has around 160,000 clones; about 90% occur once, and the top ten carry 5.2%. V dropped 9 bases and J dropped 1; count of bases not matched to a gene: 9. Germline V gene sequence: CDR1 SNHLY, CDR2 FYNNEI. The CDR3 covers 15 residues. Findings and caveats of the study: Regions 160-218 and 743-854 dominated among vaccine-associated CD4 TCRs spanning spike. Among the donors, most were white British and more were female, and clonal diversity was possibly underestimated.

The material was peripheral blood, obtained on day 0 of AZD1222 vaccination. The receptor's source is an adult in good health. The chain uses TRBV2 and TRBJ2-1; 7 bases align to TRBD2. The CDR3 DNA reads TGTGCCAGTCGGACTCAGCGGGGATCCTACAATGAGCAGTTCTTC. Amino acid sequence: CASRTQRGSYNEQFF.